The 27 T cell receptor beta chains below come from one sample, sequenced in a study of blood T cell repertoires in COVID-19. The table came from immunoSEQ multiplex PCR; TCRdb's copy has only in-frame clones and leaves some out. Of approximately 150,000 clones in the sample, approximately 88% were seen once. The sample was peripheral blood. The receptors come from a man in his fifties or sixties with active or convalescent COVID-19.

This clone was seen once. The chain is built from TRBV6-5 and TRBJ2-5; 7 nucleotides line up with TRBD1. CDR1 is MNHEY, CDR2 SVGAGI, per germline. There are 13 residues in the CDR3. V shed 4 bases and J 2 bases; nucleotides not matched to a gene: 1. CDR3 sequence: CASSWDRQETQYF. The CDR3, as DNA: TGTGCCAGCAGTTGGGACAGACAAGAGACCCAGTACTTC.

The V gene is TRBV7-9, the J gene TRBJ2-7; TRBD2 matches at 7 bases. The CDR3 loop spans 16 amino acids. The V segment lost 4 bases and the J segment 5 bases; nucleotides outside the gene matches: 14. CDR1 is SEHNR and CDR2 is FQNEAQ in the germline V gene (reference sequence). CDR3 nucleotide sequence: TGTGCCAGCAGCTCCCATGGACGGGGAGGGAAAAACGAGCAGTACTTC. Translating it yields CASSSHGRGGKNEQYF.

The CDR3 loop is CASSLGRTSREGQPQHF. Written as DNA, the CDR3 is TGTGCCAGCAGCTTAGGACGGACCAGCAGGGAAGGTCAGCCCCAGCATTTT. The chain uses TRBV7-8 and TRBJ1-5; D possibly corresponds to TRBD1 (5 bases). Trimming left V 1 base short and J 6 bases short, with 19 bases between. Per the germline V gene, CDR1 is SGHVS and CDR2 is FQNEAQ. The CDR3 runs to 17 residues.

The count of this clone is one. This chain connects TRBV29-1 to TRBJ2-5; 7 positions agree with TRBD1. V trimming: 6 bases; J trimming: 4 bases; junction bases outside the gene matches: 8. The CDR3 sequence is 13 residues long. CDR1 is SQVTM and CDR2 is ANQGSEA in the germline V gene. The CDR3 loop reads CSVRDRGGETQYF. CDR3 nucleotides: TGCAGCGTCCGGGACAGAGGGGGAGAGACCCAGTACTTC.

The chain joins TRBV5-4 to TRBJ1-1; the match to TRBD1 covers 8 bases. Germline V gene lookup returns CDR1 SGHNT and CDR2 YYREEE (reference sequence). J was trimmed by 1 base and V by 5 bases; bases with no gene match: 13. This CDR3 contains 17 residues. The CDR3 nucleotides are TGTGCCAGCAGACCCGACAGGGGAATGGTTAGGAACACTGAAGCTTTCTTT. This encodes CASRPDRGMVRNTEAFF.

The rearrangement links TRBV24-1 to TRBJ2-2; the D gene is possibly TRBD2 (6 bases). The germline gives CDR1 KGHDR, CDR2 SFDVKD. This CDR3 contains 13 residues. V gave up 7 bases and J gave up 5 bases, with 10 bases separating them. In nucleotides, the CDR3 is TGTGCCACCAGGGCAGGGACTACCGGGGAGCTGTTTTTT. This sequence encodes CATRAGTTGELFF.

The V call is TRBV3-1 (or the pseudogene TRBV3-2), the J call TRBJ2-3, with TRBD2 matching 11 bases. Trimming at V came to 1 base and at J to 0 bases, leaving 6 bases not matched to a gene. The CDR3 consists of 18 residues. CDR1 is LGHDT, CDR2 YNNKEL, per germline (reference sequence). The chain's CDR3 is CASSQVRTSGPSTDTQYF. The CDR3 DNA is TGTGCCAGCAGCCAAGTACGGACTAGCGGGCCTAGCACAGATACGCAGTATTTT.

The chain joins TRBV18 to TRBJ1-5; D remains ambiguous. The germline V gene encodes CDR1 KGHSH and CDR2 LQKENI. The V end was cut by 3 bases, the J end by 4 bases, with 10 bases between. The CDR3 is 14 amino acids. The CDR3 here is CASSPPTGNQPQHF. The DNA of the CDR3 is TGTGCCAGCTCACCCCCGACGGGGAATCAGCCCCAGCATTTT.

This chain connects TRBV28 to TRBJ1-4; 7 bases line up with TRBD1. In germline, CDR1 is MDHEN, CDR2 SYDVKM. V lost 3 bases, J lost 6 bases, and 7 bases stayed unmatched. There are 15 residues in the CDR3. CDR3 nucleotide sequence: TGTGCCAGCAGTTTGATTGGGACAGAAGATGAAAAACTGTTTTTT. It specifies CASSLIGTEDEKLFF.

This sequence joins TRBV11-2 and TRBJ2-1; TRBD2 agrees at 7 bases. V gave up 1 base and J gave up 0 bases; unmatched junction bases: 6. The germline V gene has CDR1 SGHAT and CDR2 FQNNGV. The CDR3 consists of 17 residues. CDR3 sequence (DNA): TGTGCCAGCAGCTTAGGAGGAGCGGGACTCTCCTACAATGAGCAGTTCTTC. Translating it yields CASSLGGAGLSYNEQFF.

The genes are TRBV28 and TRBJ1-6; possibly TRBD1 for D (5 bases). The germline V gene has CDR1 MDHEN and CDR2 SYDVKM. The CDR3 runs 15 residues. Trimming removed 2 bases at V and 3 bases at J, with 8 bases between. The CDR3 nucleotides read TGTGCCAGCAGTTTAGGGGGGAACTATAATTCACCCCTCCACTTT. Protein: CASSLGGNYNSPLHF. The full variable domain, with the rest looked up from reference TRBV28 and TRBJ1-6, is DVKVTQSSRYLVKRTGEKVFLECVQDMDHENMFWYRQDPGLGLRLIYFSYDVKMKEKGDIPEGYSVSREKKERFSLILESASTNQTSMYLCASSLGGNYNSPLHFGNGTRLTVT.

The chain carries TRBV24-1 and TRBJ2-7, with D maybe TRBD1 (6 bases). Germline assignment: CDR1 KGHDR and CDR2 SFDVKD. V was pared by 2 bases and J by 0 bases, with 10 bases between. This CDR3 comprises 15 residues. The CDR3 sequence: CATSDSGASSYEQYF. The CDR3 DNA sequence: TGTGCCACCAGTGATTCAGGGGCTAGCTCCTACGAGCAGTACTTC.

The rearrangement uses TRBV18 and TRBJ2-3, with 8 bases lining up with TRBD1. Per germline, CDR1 KGHSH and CDR2 LQKENI. CDR3 length: 14 residues. Germline trimming cut 8 bases from V and 1 base from J; bases unmatched to any gene: 5. The CDR3 DNA is TGTGCCAGCGCATCGGGACAGGGCACAGATACGCAGTATTTT. Translating gives CASASGQGTDTQYF.

The V call is TRBV11-2, the J call TRBJ2-7, with 7 bases identical to TRBD1. In germline, CDR1 is SGHAT, CDR2 FQNNGV. The CDR3 has 12 amino acids. The J segment lost 9 bases and the V segment lost 2 bases, leaving 4 bases of the junction unmatched. CDR3 coding DNA: TGTGCCAGCAGCTTAAAGGGGGCTGCGCAGTACTTC. Amino acid sequence: CASSLKGAAQYF.

The J gene is TRBJ2-1, the V gene TRBV28; a possible D gene is TRBD2 (6 bases). The CDR3 covers 15 residues. Germline assignment: CDR1 MDHEN and CDR2 SYDVKM. Trimming stripped 2 bases from V and 9 bases from J, with 17 bases between. CDR3 DNA sequence: TGTGCCAGCAGTTTAACTTGGCCGGGGGACCTTGAGCAGTTCTTC. This sequence encodes CASSLTWPGDLEQFF. The whole variable domain, remainder taken from reference TRBV28 and TRBJ2-1, is DVKVTQSSRYLVKRTGEKVFLECVQDMDHENMFWYRQDPGLGLRLIYFSYDVKMKEKGDIPEGYSVSREKKERFSLILESASTNQTSMYLCASSLTWPGDLEQFFGPGTRLTVL.

The chain recombines TRBV19 with TRBJ2-3, with TRBD2 identical over 11 bases. This CDR3 is 17 amino acids long. V trimming: 0 bases; J trimming: 5 bases; junction bases outside the gene matches: 7. The germline CDR1 and CDR2 sequences are LNHDA and SQIVND (reference sequence). The CDR3 nucleotides read TGTGCCAGTAGTATAGATCCCAGACTAGCGGGACGAGATACGCAGTATTTT. Amino acids: CASSIDPRLAGRDTQYF.

The count of this clone is one. V usage is TRBV3-1 (or the pseudogene TRBV3-2) and J usage is TRBJ1-2; 7 nucleotides match TRBD1. In germline, CDR1 is LGHDT, CDR2 YNNKEL (reference sequence). V trimming: 6 bases; J trimming: 5 bases; junction bases outside the gene matches: 6. The CDR3 contains 13 residues. In nucleotides, the CDR3 is TGTGCCAGCAGTCCCGACAGGGCATATGGCTACACCTTC. Protein: CASSPDRAYGYTF.

This clone occurred a few times. The chain is built from TRBV6-1 and TRBJ2-7, with 9 bases fitting TRBD1. After removal of 4 bases from V and 3 bases from J, the junction contained 10 bases not matched to a gene. The CDR3 contains 16 residues. CDR1 is MNHNS, CDR2 SASEGT, per germline. In DNA, the CDR3 is TGTGCCAGCAGTGCTGAATCCGGGACAGGGCACTACGAGCAGTACTTC. Protein sequence: CASSAESGTGHYEQYF.

The gene calls are TRBV20-1 and TRBJ2-1; D is perhaps TRBD2 (6 bases). The CDR3 is made up of 15 amino acids. V lost 3 bases, J lost 3 bases, and 15 bases lay in between. Germline V gene sequence: CDR1 DFQATT, CDR2 SNEGSKA (reference sequence). This CDR3 reads CSASNWEDRYNEQFF. CDR3 nucleotides: TGCAGTGCTAGTAATTGGGAGGACCGCTACAATGAGCAGTTCTTC.

The rearrangement joins TRBV4-3 to TRBJ2-3; D perhaps matches TRBD2 (6 bases). Per germline, CDR1 LGHNA and CDR2 YSLEER. V lost 0 bases and J 2 bases, leaving 12 bases between the germline ends. The CDR3 length is 16 residues. The CDR3 DNA reads as TGCGCCAGCAGCCAAGAGGAGGGTTCTCACACAGATACGCAGTATTTT. The encoded protein is CASSQEEGSHTDTQYF.

CDR3 protein: CASRPSGRVYEQYF. As DNA, the CDR3 is TGCGCCAGCAGGCCTAGCGGGAGGGTCTACGAGCAGTACTTC. V usage is TRBV23-1 and J usage is TRBJ2-7; TRBD2 agrees at 12 bases. TRBV23-1 is reported as an ORF; its role is uncertain. The V and J ends lost 6 bases and 3 bases, in that order; junction bases with no gene match: 3. The CDR3 is 14 residues long.

The CDR3 nucleotides read TGTGCCAGCAGCAGGGGACAGCCCTACAATGAGCAGTTCTTC. It specifies CASSRGQPYNEQFF. The chain couples TRBV7-2 to TRBJ2-1; 7 nucleotides line up with TRBD1. With V trimmed by 5 bases and J by 2 bases, 3 bases remained unmatched. Per the germline V gene, CDR1 is SGHTA and CDR2 is FQGNSA. This CDR3 has 14 amino acids.

The V and J genes are TRBV2 and TRBJ2-1; TRBD2 aligns across 8 bases. Germline CDR1 SNHLY, CDR2 FYNNEI. The CDR3 has 16 amino acids. V shed 7 bases and J 1 base; nucleotides not matched to a gene: 9. The CDR3 region has the DNA TGTGCCAGCAACCGGGGGGGAGGGAGGTCCTACAATGAGCAGTTCTTC. Its protein is CASNRGGGRSYNEQFF.

This clone turned up a few times. The V and J genes are TRBV7-9 and TRBJ2-7; D remains ambiguous. Germline assignment: CDR1 SEHNR and CDR2 FQNEAQ (reference sequence). V was shortened by 6 bases and J by 3 bases, with 3 bases between the two germline ends. This CDR3 region has 10 residues. The CDR3 loop reads CASSHYEQYF. The CDR3 DNA reads TGTGCCAGCAGTCACTACGAGCAGTACTTC. Filled out from reference TRBV7-9 and TRBJ2-7, the complete variable domain reads DTGVSQNPRHKITKRGQNVTFRCDPISEHNRLYWYRQTLGQGPEFLTYFQNEAQLEKSRLLSDRFSAERPKGSFSTLEIQRTEQGDSAMYLCASSHYEQYFGPGTRLTVT.

The chain employs TRBV18 and TRBJ2-1, with D perhaps matching TRBD1 (5 bases). Germline CDR1 is KGHSH and CDR2 is LQKENI. V shed 8 bases and J shed 8 bases, with 19 bases lying between them. The CDR3 covers 14 residues. CDR3 in amino acids: CASRDSTFVHEQFF. The DNA of the CDR3 is TGTGCCAGCCGAGACAGCACGTTCGTCCATGAGCAGTTCTTC.

The chain combines TRBV6-5 with TRBJ1-1; D gene unclear. The CDR3 has 14 residues. Germline loops: CDR1 MNHEY, CDR2 SVGAGI. V lost 6 bases, J lost 1 base, and 12 bases lay in between. This chain's CDR3 is CASRFSNRNTEAFF. CDR3 nucleotide sequence: TGTGCCAGCAGATTTTCAAACAGGAACACTGAAGCTTTCTTT.

The rearrangement links TRBV28 to TRBJ2-1; 7 nucleotides match TRBD1. CDR1 is MDHEN, CDR2 SYDVKM, per germline. Unmatched junction bases numbered 6, after V lost 10 bases and J lost 0 bases. The CDR3 spans 14 residues. This CDR3 reads CATTGPYSYNEQFF. The CDR3, as DNA: TGTGCCACGACAGGGCCCTACTCCTACAATGAGCAGTTCTTC.